These 31 T cell receptor beta chains came from one sample sequenced in a study of blood T cell repertoires in COVID-19. Sequenced by immunoSEQ multiplex PCR; TCRdb stores in-frame clones only, minus some. The data show 230,000 or so clones, 70% to 90% seen once. The sequenced sample was PBMCs or T cells enriched from blood (not recorded which). The receptors originated from a middle-aged woman with acute COVID-19.

The chain employs TRBV5-3 and TRBJ1-2, with D possibly matching TRBD1 (6 bases). TRBV5-3 is an ORF; its function is uncertain. V lost 3 bases to trimming and J lost 6 bases, with 9 bases between them. CDR3 size: 12 residues. The CDR3 DNA follows: TGTGCCAGAAGCTGGGACAAGGATGGCTACACCTTC. Translating it yields CARSWDKDGYTF.

The rearrangement uses TRBV5-1 and TRBJ2-7; D is ambiguous. CDR1 is SGHRS and CDR2 is YFSETQ in the germline V gene. This CDR3 contains 13 residues. The germline V and J ends were trimmed by 1 base and 0 bases, with 5 bases remaining between them. CDR3 sequence (DNA): TGCGCCAGCAGCTTGTCTCCCTCCTACGAGCAGTACTTC. It translates to CASSLSPSYEQYF.

The rearrangement uses TRBV9 and TRBJ1-1; D unclear. Germline CDR1 is SGDLS and CDR2 is YYNGEE. The CDR3 extends over 11 amino acids. V lost 6 bases and J lost 3, with 6 bases in between. This CDR3 is CASTGDTEAFF. The CDR3, as DNA: TGTGCCAGCACCGGGGACACTGAAGCTTTCTTT.

The V call is TRBV27, the J call TRBJ1-4; D may be TRBD1 (6 bases). The CDR3 spans 17 residues. Trimming stripped 2 bases from V and 7 bases from J, with 20 bases between. CDR1 and CDR2 (germline): MNHEY, SMNVEV (reference sequence). In DNA form, the CDR3 reads TGTGCCAGCAGTTTAGAGGCGGGTGGGGCCAGGGGTGAAAAACTGTTTTTT. Protein sequence: CASSLEAGGARGEKLFF.

This chain connects TRBV9 to TRBJ2-3; tentative D call: TRBD2 (7 bases). There are 16 residues in the CDR3. CDR1 SGDLS and CDR2 YYNGEE come from the germline V gene. V was trimmed by 3 bases and J by 3 bases, leaving 17 bases between them. The CDR3 sequence is CASSGRTRGRTDTQYF. The CDR3 bases are TGTGCCAGCAGCGGGAGGACTAGGGGGAGGACAGATACGCAGTATTTT.

This chain uses TRBV6-5 with TRBJ2-5; 10 nucleotides align to TRBD1. The V and J ends lost 4 bases and 5 bases, in that order; junction bases with no gene match: 7. Germline CDR1 and CDR2: MNHEY and SVGAGI. This CDR3 is 15 amino acids long. CDR3 sequence (DNA): TGTGCCAGCAGTTCCAGACAGGGGGCGAGGGAGACCCAGTACTTC. Translating it yields CASSSRQGARETQYF.

The V call is TRBV25-1, the J call TRBJ1-1; 9 nucleotides line up with TRBD1. This CDR3 spans 17 amino acids. The germline CDR1 and CDR2 sequences are MGHDK and SYGVNS. V shed 5 bases and J 4 bases; nucleotides not matched to a gene: 14. In nucleotides, the CDR3 is TGTGCCAGCAGTCCAAGGGGCGTGATGGGACAGGGCACTGAAGCTTTCTTT. Translating gives CASSPRGVMGQGTEAFF.

This sequence joins TRBV28 and TRBJ1-2; unclear D gene. The CDR3 has 13 residues. The V end lost 3 bases, the J end lost 3 bases, and 8 bases lay between the germline ends. CDR1 is MDHEN and CDR2 is SYDVKM in the germline V gene. CDR3 nucleotides: TGTGCCAGCAGTTTCTCCCGGGACTATGGCTACACCTTC. Its translation: CASSFSRDYGYTF.

This clone was found a few times. This chain joins TRBV11-2 and TRBJ1-1, with 9 positions matching TRBD1. V lost 5 bases and J lost 6; bases outside the gene matches: 7. The CDR3 extends over 14 amino acids. Germline values: CDR1 SGHAT, CDR2 FQNNGV. CDR3 loop: CASSPGTGMPEAFF. The CDR3, as DNA: TGTGCCAGCAGCCCTGGGACAGGGATGCCTGAAGCTTTCTTT.

This sequence joins TRBV11-2 and TRBJ1-3, with 9 bases matching TRBD1. The length of the CDR3 is 15 residues. Germline V lookup: CDR1 SGHAT, CDR2 FQNNGV. V lost 5 bases and J lost 13; bases outside the gene matches: 15. CDR3 DNA sequence: TGTGCCAGCAGCCCCTGGGACAGGGCTAAACACGAAATATATTTT. Protein sequence: CASSPWDRAKHEIYF.

This clone has only a few counts. This chain connects TRBV30 to TRBJ1-1; 9 nucleotides align to TRBD1. V trimming: 2 bases; J trimming: 1 base; junction bases outside the gene matches: 2. The length of the CDR3 is 14 residues. CDR1 GTSNPN and CDR2 SVGIG come from the germline V gene (reference sequence). The CDR3 region has the DNA TGTGCCTGGAGTTCGGGACAGGGGAACACTGAAGCTTTCTTT. Protein: CAWSSGQGNTEAFF.

The chain uses TRBV12-5 and TRBJ2-1; possible D gene TRBD2, 6 bases. Trimming took 2 bases from V and 5 from J, leaving 13 bases between them. The CDR3 runs to 15 residues. Germline CDR1 is LGHNT and CDR2 is FRNRAP. CDR3 in amino acids: CASGLTSLGDNEQFF. DNA for the CDR3: TGTGCTAGTGGTTTGACTAGCTTAGGGGACAATGAGCAGTTCTTC. Looking up the rest from reference TRBV12-5 and TRBJ2-1 gives the full variable domain: DARVTQTPRHKVTEMGQEVTMRCQPILGHNTVFWYRQTMMQGLELLAYFRNRAPLDDSGMPKDRFSAEMPDATLATLKIQPSEPRDSAVYFCASGLTSLGDNEQFFGPGTRLTVL.

The CDR3 loop reads CASSFDRGPGYTF. The CDR3 nucleotides read TGTGCCAGCAGCTTCGACAGGGGGCCTGGCTACACCTTC. The gene calls are TRBV5-8 and TRBJ1-2; 10 nucleotides match TRBD1. The CDR3 is made up of 13 amino acids. CDR1 is SGHTS and CDR2 is YDEGEE in the germline V gene. Trimming at V came to 2 bases and at J to 7 bases, leaving 2 bases not matched to a gene.

The chain employs TRBV9 and TRBJ1-3, with 8 bases identical to TRBD1. The junction had 6 bases not matched to a gene; V was cut back by 4 bases and J by 0 bases. The CDR3 loop spans 16 amino acids. Germline loops: CDR1 SGDLS, CDR2 YYNGEE. CDR3 protein: CASSQGTGNSGNTIYF. Written as DNA, the CDR3 is TGTGCCAGCAGCCAGGGGACAGGCAACTCTGGAAACACCATATATTTT.

The CDR3 protein is CASSQVLAGARLKQFF. The CDR3 DNA sequence: TGTGCCAGCAGCCAGGTACTAGCGGGGGCCCGCCTTAAGCAGTTCTTC. V usage is TRBV3-1 (or the pseudogene TRBV3-2) and J usage is TRBJ2-1; 11 bases fit TRBD2. Per the germline V gene, CDR1 is LGHDT and CDR2 is YNNKEL (reference sequence). Trimming cost V 3 bases and J 11 bases; bases outside gene matches: 12. The CDR3 covers 16 residues.

The V and J genes are TRBV3-1 (or the pseudogene TRBV3-2) and TRBJ1-6; D is perhaps TRBD1 (5 bases). V was pared by 4 bases and J by 0 bases, with 7 bases between. The germline CDR1 and CDR2 sequences are LGHDT and YNNKEL (reference sequence). The CDR3 is 15 amino acids. CDR3 DNA: TGTGCCAGCAGCCCCAGGGACTCCTATAATTCACCCCTCCACTTT. Residues: CASSPRDSYNSPLHF.

The chain uses TRBV6-5 and TRBJ1-3, with 8 bases identical to TRBD1. CDR3 length equals 15 residues. Trimming took 6 bases from V and 4 from J; bases not matched to a gene: 8. CDR1 and CDR2 (germline): MNHEY, SVGAGI. The CDR3 DNA follows: TGTGCCAGCAGCCGAGCTCGGACAGGGGGAAACACCATATATTTT. It yields the protein CASSRARTGGNTIYF.

J is TRBJ1-2 and V is TRBV3-1 (or the pseudogene TRBV3-2), with D possibly matching TRBD1 (6 bases). In germline, CDR1 is LGHDT, CDR2 YNNKEL (reference sequence). Trimming cost V 0 bases and J 3 bases, with 11 bases left between them. This CDR3 comprises 15 residues. The CDR3 loop is CASSQEIEGDYGYTF. CDR3 nucleotides: TGTGCCAGCAGCCAAGAGATAGAGGGGGACTATGGCTACACCTTC.

The chain links TRBV5-4 to TRBJ1-1; no firm D call. Germline V gives CDR1 SGHNT, CDR2 YYREEE (reference sequence). The CDR3 has 14 residues. Trimming stripped 1 base from V and 1 base from J, with 8 bases between. The CDR3 DNA sequence: TGTGCCAGCAGCTTGCCCCCAGGGAACACTGAAGCTTTCTTT. Amino acid sequence: CASSLPPGNTEAFF.

CDR3 in DNA: TGTGCCAGTTGTCAGGGGGCCAATTATGGCTACACCTTC. This gives the protein CASCQGANYGYTF. V and J are TRBV2 and TRBJ1-2, with 8 bases matching TRBD1. The germline V gene has CDR1 SNHLY and CDR2 FYNNEI. This CDR3 contains 13 residues. Trimming removed 9 bases from V and 5 bases from J; junction bases left unmatched: 8.

The chain uses TRBV6-5 and TRBJ1-6; D perhaps matches TRBD1 (6 bases). V dropped 8 bases and J dropped 3 bases, with 8 bases sitting between them. CDR3 length: 13 amino acids. Germline-derived CDR1 and CDR2 are MNHEY and SVGAGI. The DNA of the CDR3 is TGTGCCAGCGGGACAAACTATAATTCACCCCTCCACTTT. It encodes CASGTNYNSPLHF.

Notes on this clone: Other DNA sequences of this sample code for an identical CDR3. The chain joins TRBV5-4 to TRBJ1-1; D may be TRBD1 (5 bases). Germline V CDR1 and CDR2: SGHNT, YYREEE (reference sequence). The CDR3 runs to 13 residues. Deletions cut 2 bases from V and 1 base from J, with 6 bases between. CDR3 in amino acids: CASSLTGNTEAFF. CDR3 in DNA: TGTGCCAGCAGCTTAACAGGGAACACTGAAGCTTTCTTT.

The genes are TRBV7-3 and TRBJ2-1, with 10 bases fitting TRBD2. Per germline, CDR1 SGHTA and CDR2 FQGTGA. V shed 5 bases and J 4 bases; nucleotides not matched to a gene: 5. The CDR3 runs 15 residues. The CDR3 reads CASSLLAGAYNEQFF. The CDR3 DNA follows: TGTGCCAGCAGCCTCCTAGCGGGGGCTTACAATGAGCAGTTCTTC.

On this clone itself: Other DNA sequences in this specimen translate into the identical CDR3. V gene TRBV19 combines with J gene TRBJ1-1; D ambiguous. CDR1 and CDR2 from the germline V gene are LNHDA and SQIVND (reference sequence). CDR3 length equals 14 residues. With 1 base removed from V and 1 base from J, the gap between germline ends came to 7 bases. CDR3: CASSIGPGNTEAFF. CDR3 DNA: TGTGCCAGTAGTATAGGGCCAGGGAACACTGAAGCTTTCTTT.

The chain couples TRBV12-3 or TRBV12-4 to TRBJ1-2; 7 bases agree with TRBD1. J lost 6 bases, V lost 6 bases, and 7 bases had no gene match. CDR3 length: 13 residues. In DNA form, the CDR3 reads TGTGCCAGCAGACAGACAGGGTGGGATGGCTACACCTTC. Protein: CASRQTGWDGYTF.

The chain combines TRBV5-1 with TRBJ2-2; TRBD2 is a possible D gene (5 bases). Trimming took off 7 bases at V and 8 bases at J, with 18 bases between the two ends. The germline V gene has CDR1 SGHRS and CDR2 YFSETQ. The CDR3 extends over 14 amino acids. The CDR3: CASSNTVSGGELFF. The CDR3 region has the DNA TGCGCCAGCTCCAACACGGTCAGCGGAGGGGAGCTGTTTTTT. The full variable domain, with the rest looked up from reference TRBV5-1 and TRBJ2-2, is KAGVTQTPRYLIKTRGQQVTLSCSPISGHRSVSWYQQTPGQGLQFLFEYFSETQRNKGNFPGRFSGRQFSNSRSEMNVSTLELGDSALYLCASSNTVSGGELFFGEGSRLTVL.

Notes on this clone: Other DNA sequences in this specimen translate into the identical CDR3. The gene calls are TRBV27 and TRBJ2-7; possible D gene TRBD2, 5 bases. This CDR3 is built from 12 residues. CDR1 MNHEY and CDR2 SMNVEV come from the germline V gene (reference sequence). Trimming cost V 5 bases and J 6 bases, with 11 bases left between them. The CDR3 region has the DNA TGTGCCAGCAGTCTCCTTCGGGGCGAGCAGTACTTC. This codes for CASSLLRGEQYF.

The rearrangement links TRBV5-1 to TRBJ1-2; possible D gene TRBD1, 6 bases. The CDR3 consists of 15 residues. Germline V gene sequence: CDR1 SGHRS, CDR2 YFSETQ. Trimming pared 3 bases from V and 5 bases from J, leaving 17 bases between. The CDR3 region has the DNA TGCGCCAGCAGCTCTACAGGGATTCTGGGGTATGGCTACACCTTC. Amino acid sequence: CASSSTGILGYGYTF.

V is TRBV4-1 and J is TRBJ1-2, with D possibly matching TRBD1 (5 bases). There are 14 residues in the CDR3. V lost 5 bases and J 2 bases, leaving 12 bases between the germline ends. In germline, CDR1 is MGHRA, CDR2 YSYEKL. CDR3 loop: CASSDAGGNYGYTF. The CDR3 bases are TGCGCCAGCAGCGACGCCGGGGGGAACTATGGCTACACCTTC.

This chain joins TRBV6-5 and TRBJ1-1; no clear D. Germline values: CDR1 MNHEY, CDR2 SVGAGI. The V gene lost 7 bases and the J gene lost 2 bases, with 11 bases spanning the gap. This CDR3 is 13 amino acids long. CDR3: CASKSSDNTEAFF. Written as DNA, the CDR3 is TGTGCCAGCAAATCTTCAGATAACACTGAAGCTTTCTTT.

This chain links TRBV4-3 with TRBJ1-2, with TRBD1 matching over 8 bases. CDR1 and CDR2 from the germline V gene are LGHNA and YSLEER. With V trimmed by 1 base and J by 7 bases, 8 bases remained unmatched. The length of the CDR3 is 15 residues. The CDR3 loop is CASSQGPTGVGGYTF. The CDR3 DNA reads TGCGCCAGCAGCCAAGGCCCGACAGGGGTGGGTGGCTACACCTTC.